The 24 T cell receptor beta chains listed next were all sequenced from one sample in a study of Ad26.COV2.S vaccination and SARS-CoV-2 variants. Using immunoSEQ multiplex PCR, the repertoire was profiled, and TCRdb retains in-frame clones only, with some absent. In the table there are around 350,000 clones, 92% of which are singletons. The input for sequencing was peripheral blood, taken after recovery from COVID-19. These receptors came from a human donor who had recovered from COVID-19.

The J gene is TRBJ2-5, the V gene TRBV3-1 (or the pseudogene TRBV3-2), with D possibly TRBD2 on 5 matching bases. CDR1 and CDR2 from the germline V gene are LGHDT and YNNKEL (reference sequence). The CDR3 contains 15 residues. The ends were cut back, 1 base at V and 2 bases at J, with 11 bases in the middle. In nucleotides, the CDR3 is TGTGCCAGCAGCCAAGGTCGGCGGGCACAAGAGACCCAGTACTTC. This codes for CASSQGRRAQETQYF.

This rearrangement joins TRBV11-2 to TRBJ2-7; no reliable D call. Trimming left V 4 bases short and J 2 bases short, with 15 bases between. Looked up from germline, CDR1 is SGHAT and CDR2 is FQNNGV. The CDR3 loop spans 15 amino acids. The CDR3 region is CASSSLVGRPYEQYF. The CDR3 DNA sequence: TGTGCCAGCAGCTCCCTCGTTGGTAGGCCCTACGAGCAGTACTTC.

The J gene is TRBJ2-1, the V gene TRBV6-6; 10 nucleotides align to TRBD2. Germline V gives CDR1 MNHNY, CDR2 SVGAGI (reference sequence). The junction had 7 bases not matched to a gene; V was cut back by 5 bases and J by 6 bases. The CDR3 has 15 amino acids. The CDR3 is CASSDLAGAFNEQFF. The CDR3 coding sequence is TGTGCCAGCAGTGACCTAGCGGGGGCCTTCAATGAGCAGTTCTTC.

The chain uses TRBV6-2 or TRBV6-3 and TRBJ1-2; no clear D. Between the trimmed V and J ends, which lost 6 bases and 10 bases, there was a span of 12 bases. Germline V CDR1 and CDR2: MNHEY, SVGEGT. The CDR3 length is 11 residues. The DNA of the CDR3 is TGTGCCAGCAGCTTGGCACTCCTCTACACCTTC. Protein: CASSLALLYTF.

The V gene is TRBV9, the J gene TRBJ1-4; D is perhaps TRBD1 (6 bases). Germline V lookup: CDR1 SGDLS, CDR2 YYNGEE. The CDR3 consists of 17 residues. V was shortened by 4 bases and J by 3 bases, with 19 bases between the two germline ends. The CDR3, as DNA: TGTGCCAGCAGCCTAGGCGGGGGGCGGTTGGCTAATGAAAAACTGTTTTTT. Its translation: CASSLGGGRLANEKLFF.

CDR3 in DNA: TGTGCCAGCAGTCCTAGCCCGGGGACTGAAGCTTTCTTT. It is translated as CASSPSPGTEAFF. The chain combines TRBV6-5 with TRBJ1-1; D unclear. The CDR3 is 13 residues long. V was clipped by 5 bases and J by 5 bases, with 12 bases between them. Germline-derived CDR1 and CDR2 are MNHEY and SVGAGI.

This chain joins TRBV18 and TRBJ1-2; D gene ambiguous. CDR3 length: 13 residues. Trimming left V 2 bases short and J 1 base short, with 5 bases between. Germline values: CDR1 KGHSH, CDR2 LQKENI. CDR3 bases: TGTGCCAGCTCACCAGGAGATAACTATGGCTACACCTTC. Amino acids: CASSPGDNYGYTF.

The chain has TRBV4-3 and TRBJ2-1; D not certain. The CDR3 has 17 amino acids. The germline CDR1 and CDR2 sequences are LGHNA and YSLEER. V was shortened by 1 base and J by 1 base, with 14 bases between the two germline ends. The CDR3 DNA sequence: TGCGCCAGCAGCCAAGGTAAATTCCCCCGGTCCTACAATGAGCAGTTCTTC. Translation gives CASSQGKFPRSYNEQFF.

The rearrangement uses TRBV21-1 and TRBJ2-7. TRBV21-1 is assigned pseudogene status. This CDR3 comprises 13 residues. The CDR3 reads CASSKGGGSTQYF. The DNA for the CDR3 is TGTGCCAGCAGCAAAGGGGGCGGGTCCACGCAGTACTTC.

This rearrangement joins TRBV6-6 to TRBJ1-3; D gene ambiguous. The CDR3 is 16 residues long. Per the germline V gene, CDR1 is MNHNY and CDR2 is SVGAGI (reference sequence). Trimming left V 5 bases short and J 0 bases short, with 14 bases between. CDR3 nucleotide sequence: TGTGCCAGCAGTCCGTGGGTAGCAGACTCTGGAAACACCATATATTTT. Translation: CASSPWVADSGNTIYF.

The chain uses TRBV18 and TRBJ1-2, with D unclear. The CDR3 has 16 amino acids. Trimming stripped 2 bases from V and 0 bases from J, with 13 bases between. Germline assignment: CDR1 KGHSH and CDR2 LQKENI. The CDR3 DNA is TGTGCCAGCTCACCAATCCCATTCCGGACTAACTATGGCTACACCTTC. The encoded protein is CASSPIPFRTNYGYTF.

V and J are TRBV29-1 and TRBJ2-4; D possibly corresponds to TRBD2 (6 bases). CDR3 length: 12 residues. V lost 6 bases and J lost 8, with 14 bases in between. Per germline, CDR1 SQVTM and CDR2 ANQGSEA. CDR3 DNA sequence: TGCAGCGTCCGTCTCAGGAGGGACATTCAGTACTTC. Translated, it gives CSVRLRRDIQYF. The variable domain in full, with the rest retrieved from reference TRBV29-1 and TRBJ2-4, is SAVISQKPSRDICQRGTSLTIQCQVDSQVTMMFWYRQQPGQSLTLIATANQGSEATYESGFVIDKFPISRPNLTFSTLTVSNMSPEDSSIYLCSVRLRRDIQYFGAGTRLSVL.

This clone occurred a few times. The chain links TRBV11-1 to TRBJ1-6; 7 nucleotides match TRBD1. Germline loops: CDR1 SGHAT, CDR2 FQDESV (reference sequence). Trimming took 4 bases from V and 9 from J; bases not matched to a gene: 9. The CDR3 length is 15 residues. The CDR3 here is CASSSETGPGSPLHF. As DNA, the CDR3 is TGTGCCAGCAGCTCTGAGACAGGGCCAGGTTCACCCCTCCACTTT.

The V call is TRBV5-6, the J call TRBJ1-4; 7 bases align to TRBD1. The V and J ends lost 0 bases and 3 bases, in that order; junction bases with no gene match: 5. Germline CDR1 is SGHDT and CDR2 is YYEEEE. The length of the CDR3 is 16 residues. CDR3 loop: CASSLVHRGSNEKLFF. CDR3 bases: TGTGCCAGCAGCTTGGTCCACAGGGGTTCTAATGAAAAACTGTTTTTT.

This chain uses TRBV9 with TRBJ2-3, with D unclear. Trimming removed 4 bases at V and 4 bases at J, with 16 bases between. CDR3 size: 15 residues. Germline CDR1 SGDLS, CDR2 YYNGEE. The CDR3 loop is CASSPRRVRADTQYF. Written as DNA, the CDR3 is TGTGCCAGCAGCCCACGTAGGGTCCGCGCAGATACGCAGTATTTT.

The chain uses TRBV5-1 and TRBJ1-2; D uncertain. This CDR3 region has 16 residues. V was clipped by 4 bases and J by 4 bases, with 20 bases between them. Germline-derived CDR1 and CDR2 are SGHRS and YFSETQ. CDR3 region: CASSPAGGAQVYGYTF. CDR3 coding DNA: TGCGCCAGCAGCCCGGCGGGAGGTGCCCAGGTCTATGGCTACACCTTC.

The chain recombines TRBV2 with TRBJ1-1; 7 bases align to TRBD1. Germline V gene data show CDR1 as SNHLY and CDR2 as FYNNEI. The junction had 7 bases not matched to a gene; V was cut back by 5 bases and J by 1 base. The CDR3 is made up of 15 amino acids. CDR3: CASSFDRDRNTEAFF. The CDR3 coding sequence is TGTGCCAGCAGTTTCGACAGGGATCGGAACACTGAAGCTTTCTTT.

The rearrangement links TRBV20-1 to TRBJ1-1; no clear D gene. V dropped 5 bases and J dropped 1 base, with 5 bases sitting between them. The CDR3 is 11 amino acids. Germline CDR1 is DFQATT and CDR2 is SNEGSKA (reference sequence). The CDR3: CSAHGNTEAFF. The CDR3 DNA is TGCAGTGCTCACGGGAACACTGAAGCTTTCTTT.

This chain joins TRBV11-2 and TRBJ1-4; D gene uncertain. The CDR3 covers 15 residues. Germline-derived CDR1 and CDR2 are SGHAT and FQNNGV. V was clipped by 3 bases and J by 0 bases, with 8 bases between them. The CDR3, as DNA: TGTGCCAGCAGCTTGGACGGAGCAACTAATGAAAAACTGTTTTTT. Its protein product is CASSLDGATNEKLFF.

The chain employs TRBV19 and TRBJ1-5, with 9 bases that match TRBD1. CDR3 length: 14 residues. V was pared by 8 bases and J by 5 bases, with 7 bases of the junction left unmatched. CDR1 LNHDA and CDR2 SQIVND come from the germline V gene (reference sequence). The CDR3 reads CASATGGPDQPQHF. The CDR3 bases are TGTGCCAGTGCCACAGGGGGCCCGGATCAGCCCCAGCATTTT.

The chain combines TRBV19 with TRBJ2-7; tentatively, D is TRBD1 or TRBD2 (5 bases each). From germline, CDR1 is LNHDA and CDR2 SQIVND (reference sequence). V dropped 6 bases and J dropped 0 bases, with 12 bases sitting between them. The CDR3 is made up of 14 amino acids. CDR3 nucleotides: TGTGCCAGTAGAAGTCCAGGGAGCTCCTACGAGCAGTACTTC. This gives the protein CASRSPGSSYEQYF.

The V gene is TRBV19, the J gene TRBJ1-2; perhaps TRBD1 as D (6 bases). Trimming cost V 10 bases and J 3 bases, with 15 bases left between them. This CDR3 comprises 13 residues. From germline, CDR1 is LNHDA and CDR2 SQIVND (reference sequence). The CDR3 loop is CATKQGPDYGYTF. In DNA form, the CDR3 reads TGTGCCACCAAACAGGGCCCGGACTATGGCTACACCTTC. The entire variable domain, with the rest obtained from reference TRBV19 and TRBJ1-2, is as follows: DGGITQSPKYLFRKEGQNVTLSCEQNLNHDAMYWYRQDPGQGLRLIYYSQIVNDFQKGDIAEGYSVSREKKESFPLTVTSAQKNPTAFYLCATKQGPDYGYTFGSGTRLTVV.

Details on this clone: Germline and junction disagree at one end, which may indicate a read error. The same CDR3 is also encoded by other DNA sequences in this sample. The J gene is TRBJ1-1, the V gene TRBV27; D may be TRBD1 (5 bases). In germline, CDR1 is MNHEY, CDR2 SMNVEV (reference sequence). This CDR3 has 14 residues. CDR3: CASSPGTPNTEAFF. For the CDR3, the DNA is TGTGCCAGCAGTCCTGGGACGCCGAACACTGAAGCTTTTTTT.

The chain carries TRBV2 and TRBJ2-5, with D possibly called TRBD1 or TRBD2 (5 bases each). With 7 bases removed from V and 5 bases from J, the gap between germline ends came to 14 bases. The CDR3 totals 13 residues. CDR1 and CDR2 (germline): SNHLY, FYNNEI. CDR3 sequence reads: CASTRDRVETQYF. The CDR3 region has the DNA TGTGCCAGCACCCGGGACCGAGTGGAGACCCAGTACTTC.